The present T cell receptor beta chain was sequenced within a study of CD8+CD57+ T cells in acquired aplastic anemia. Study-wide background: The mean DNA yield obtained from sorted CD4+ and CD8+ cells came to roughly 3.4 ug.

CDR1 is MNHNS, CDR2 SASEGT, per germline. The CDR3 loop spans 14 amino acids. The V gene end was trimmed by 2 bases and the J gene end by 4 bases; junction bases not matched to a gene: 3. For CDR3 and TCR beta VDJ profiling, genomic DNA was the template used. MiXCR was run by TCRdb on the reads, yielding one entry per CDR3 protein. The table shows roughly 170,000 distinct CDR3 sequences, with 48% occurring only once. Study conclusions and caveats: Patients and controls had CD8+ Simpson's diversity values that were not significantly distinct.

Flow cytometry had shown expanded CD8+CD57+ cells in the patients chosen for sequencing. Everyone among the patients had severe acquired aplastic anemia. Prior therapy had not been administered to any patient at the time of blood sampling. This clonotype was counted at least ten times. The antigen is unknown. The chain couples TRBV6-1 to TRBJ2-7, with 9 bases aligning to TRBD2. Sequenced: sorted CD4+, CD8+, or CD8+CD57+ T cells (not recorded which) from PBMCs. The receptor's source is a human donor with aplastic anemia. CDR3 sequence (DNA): TGTGCCAGCAGTGAAACTAGCGGGCAGTACGAGCAGTACTTC. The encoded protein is CASSETSGQYEQYF.